These 19 T cell receptor beta chains originate from one sample sequenced in a study of T cell responses to AZD1222 COVID-19 vaccine (dated by TCRdb to about 2021). The label giving this sample's time point can be read as: about 28 days (+/-7) after the second vaccine dose. Library preparation was by the immunoSEQ multiplex PCR assay. Not all clones reach the TCRdb copy of this immuneACCESS table, which keeps in-frame sequences only. Checked studies attribute under half of the gap to unresolved V genes and leave the rest unexplained. This sample is represented by approximately 150,000 clones; more than 70% of them were singletons. The ten largest clones represent around 1.5% of the sample. The sequencing used peripheral blood, collected 28 days after the second AZD1222 dose. The source of these receptors is an adult who received the AZD1222 COVID-19 vaccine.

The chain links TRBV7-3 to TRBJ1-2, with D possibly matching TRBD1 (5 bases). Germline CDR1 and CDR2: SGHTA and FQGTGA. The CDR3 consists of 15 residues. The ends were cut back, 0 bases at V and 7 bases at J, with 15 bases in the middle. CDR3 DNA sequence: TGTGCCAGCAGCTTAACGGGTGACAGTTCTCTTGGCTACACCTTC. It yields the protein CASSLTGDSSLGYTF.

The chain links TRBV28 to TRBJ2-5; D is perhaps TRBD1 (5 bases). The CDR3 contains 14 residues. The V end was cut by 7 bases, the J end by 4 bases, with 16 bases between. CDR1 and CDR2 (germline): MDHEN, SYDVKM. CDR3 sequence (DNA): TGTGCCAGCACCCAGGTGGGGCGAGGAGAGACCCAGTACTTC. It encodes CASTQVGRGETQYF.

The genes are TRBV19 and TRBJ2-3, with TRBD2 identical over 7 bases. Per germline, CDR1 LNHDA and CDR2 SQIVND (reference sequence). Trimming at V came to 5 bases and at J to 2 bases, leaving 7 bases not matched to a gene. The CDR3 sequence is 15 residues long. CDR3 region: CASSSSGLYTDTQYF. CDR3 sequence (DNA): TGTGCCAGTAGTTCTAGCGGCTTGTACACAGATACGCAGTATTTT.

The chain combines TRBV5-4 with TRBJ1-6; maybe TRBD1 (5 bases). Trimming pared 0 bases from V and 7 bases from J, leaving 17 bases between. Germline CDR1 SGHNT, CDR2 YYREEE (reference sequence). This CDR3 spans 17 amino acids. DNA of the CDR3: TGTGCCAGCAGCTTGGTCCAGGGTAGGAACAGGAATTCACCCCTCCACTTT. Residues: CASSLVQGRNRNSPLHF. The full variable domain, rest sourced from reference TRBV5-4 and TRBJ1-6, is ETGVTQSPTHLIKTRGQQVTLRCSSQSGHNTVSWYQQALGQGPQFIFQYYREEENGRGNFPPRFSGLQFPNYSSELNVNALELDDSALYLCASSLVQGRNRNSPLHFGNGTRLTVT.

V is TRBV28 and J is TRBJ1-1; D possibly corresponds to TRBD1 (6 bases). This CDR3 contains 15 residues. V dropped 1 base and J dropped 6 bases, with 15 bases sitting between them. The germline gives CDR1 MDHEN, CDR2 SYDVKM. In DNA form, the CDR3 reads TGTGCCAGCAGTTTATATATGGGGGCGGGGGCTGAAGCTTTCTTT. Translation: CASSLYMGAGAEAFF.

This chain joins TRBV19 and TRBJ1-5; a possible D gene is TRBD1 (5 bases). The CDR3 extends over 17 amino acids. Germline CDR1 is LNHDA and CDR2 is SQIVND (reference sequence). Trimming pared 3 bases from V and 0 bases from J, leaving 15 bases between. This CDR3 is CASSIRSSRVSNQPQHF. The CDR3, as DNA: TGTGCCAGTAGTATTCGTTCTAGCAGGGTTAGCAATCAGCCCCAGCATTTT.

The chain carries TRBV12-3 or TRBV12-4 and TRBJ1-2; no firm D call. Between the trimmed V and J ends, which lost 10 bases and 7 bases, there was a span of 16 bases. The CDR3 length is 12 residues. The CDR3 DNA follows: TGTGCCACAACGATCGAGGGCCGTGGCTACACCTTC. Translated, it gives CATTIEGRGYTF.

The CDR3 nucleotides are TGTGCCTGGAGTGTACAGGGTCAAAATCAGCCCCAGCATTTT. This gives the protein CAWSVQGQNQPQHF. This chain links TRBV30 with TRBJ1-5; weak D call: TRBD1 (6 bases). The CDR3 is made up of 14 amino acids. V lost 0 bases, J lost 4 bases, and 10 bases lay in between. The germline V gene encodes CDR1 GTSNPN and CDR2 SVGIG (reference sequence).

The rearrangement links TRBV5-8 to TRBJ2-3; D not certain. Germline loops: CDR1 SGHTS, CDR2 YDEGEE. Trimming left V 7 bases short and J 2 bases short, with 14 bases between. The CDR3 has 14 residues. CDR3 sequence: CASYSQSLTDTQYF. The CDR3 coding sequence is TGTGCCAGCTACTCGCAGAGTCTCACAGATACGCAGTATTTT.

The chain uses TRBV4-2 and TRBJ1-3; D is uncertain. Looked up from germline, CDR1 is LGHNA and CDR2 is YNFKEQ. The length of the CDR3 is 15 residues. V was clipped by 0 bases and J by 3 bases, with 9 bases between them. Written as DNA, the CDR3 is TGTGCCAGCAGCCAAGAGGGAGGGCTTGGAAACACCATATATTTT. As protein: CASSQEGGLGNTIYF.

Here the CDR3 reads CASSRTGGVETGELFF. CDR3 in DNA: TGTGCCAGCAGCCGAACAGGGGGAGTAGAGACCGGGGAGCTGTTTTTT. The chain joins TRBV7-3 to TRBJ2-2, with TRBD1 identical over 8 bases. Germline trimming cut 5 bases from V and 5 bases from J; bases unmatched to any gene: 10. The V gene's germline CDR1 is SGHTA and CDR2 FQGTGA. This CDR3 is built from 16 residues.

The chain links TRBV25-1 to TRBJ1-1; TRBD1 might be the D (6 bases). The CDR3 runs to 13 residues. V was clipped by 4 bases and J by 9 bases, with 15 bases between them. Germline-derived CDR1 and CDR2 are MGHDK and SYGVNS. CDR3 nucleotide sequence: TGTGCCAGCAGTGGGGTAAGGACAGATCAAGCTTTCTTT. The encoded protein is CASSGVRTDQAFF.

The V gene is TRBV19, the J gene TRBJ1-2, with D hard to call. This CDR3 has 14 residues. Germline V CDR1 and CDR2: LNHDA, SQIVND (reference sequence). V shed 7 bases and J shed 3 bases, with 15 bases lying between them. The CDR3 DNA follows: TGTGCCAGTACGGTCTGGTCGGGTCACTATGGCTACACCTTC. This encodes CASTVWSGHYGYTF.

This chain connects TRBV4-1 to TRBJ1-4; maybe TRBD1 (6 bases). V was trimmed by 0 bases and J by 7 bases, leaving 9 bases between them. The germline CDR1 and CDR2 sequences are MGHRA and YSYEKL. The CDR3 is made up of 14 amino acids. The CDR3 bases are TGCGCCAGCAGCCAAGACAGGGGAGGTGAAAAACTGTTTTTT. This translates into CASSQDRGGEKLFF.

V gene TRBV18 combines with J gene TRBJ1-5, with TRBD1 identical over 7 bases. The V gene's germline CDR1 is KGHSH and CDR2 LQKENI. This CDR3 region has 17 residues. V lost 1 base and J lost 4; bases outside the gene matches: 10. This CDR3 is CASSPRTGEGANQPQHF. CDR3 nucleotide sequence: TGTGCCAGCTCACCACGTACAGGGGAAGGGGCAAATCAGCCCCAGCATTTT.

With respect to this clone: Other DNA sequences in this sample translate to the same CDR3. The chain uses TRBV9 and TRBJ2-5, with D unresolved. With 4 bases removed from V and 5 bases from J, the gap between germline ends came to 12 bases. This CDR3 spans 13 amino acids. The germline CDR1 and CDR2 sequences are SGDLS and YYNGEE. DNA of the CDR3: TGTGCCAGCAGCCCCAGACTCGGGGAGACCCAGTACTTC. It translates to CASSPRLGETQYF.

The rearrangement links TRBV19 to TRBJ2-7; TRBD1 matches 9 bases. This CDR3 is 15 amino acids long. The germline gives CDR1 LNHDA, CDR2 SQIVND (reference sequence). V lost 10 bases and J lost 4; bases outside the gene matches: 14. The CDR3 bases are TGTGCCACCACGGTCGGGACAGGGAGTCGATACGAGCAGTACTTC. This translates into CATTVGTGSRYEQYF.

This clone was observed a handful of times. The J gene is TRBJ2-7, the V gene TRBV7-9; no firm D call. CDR3 size: 13 residues. Deletions cut 5 bases from V and 9 bases from J, with 17 bases between. CDR1 and CDR2 from the germline V gene are SEHNR and FQNEAQ (reference sequence). The CDR3 bases are TGTGCCAGCAGCCCCCAGGCTGGTCCCTCGCAGTACTTC. It translates to CASSPQAGPSQYF. The full variable domain, completed using reference TRBV7-9 and TRBJ2-7, is DTGVSQNPRHKITKRGQNVTFRCDPISEHNRLYWYRQTLGQGPEFLTYFQNEAQLEKSRLLSDRFSAERPKGSFSTLEIQRTEQGDSAMYLCASSPQAGPSQYFGPGTRLTVT.

This chain joins TRBV15 and TRBJ1-5; 9 bases match TRBD1. From germline, CDR1 is LNHNV and CDR2 YYDKDF (reference sequence). The CDR3 is made up of 14 amino acids. V lost 3 bases to trimming and J lost 5 bases; unmatched junction nucleotides: 2. CDR3 sequence: CATSSGTGYQPQHF. The CDR3, as DNA: TGTGCCACCAGCAGTGGGACAGGGTATCAGCCCCAGCATTTT.